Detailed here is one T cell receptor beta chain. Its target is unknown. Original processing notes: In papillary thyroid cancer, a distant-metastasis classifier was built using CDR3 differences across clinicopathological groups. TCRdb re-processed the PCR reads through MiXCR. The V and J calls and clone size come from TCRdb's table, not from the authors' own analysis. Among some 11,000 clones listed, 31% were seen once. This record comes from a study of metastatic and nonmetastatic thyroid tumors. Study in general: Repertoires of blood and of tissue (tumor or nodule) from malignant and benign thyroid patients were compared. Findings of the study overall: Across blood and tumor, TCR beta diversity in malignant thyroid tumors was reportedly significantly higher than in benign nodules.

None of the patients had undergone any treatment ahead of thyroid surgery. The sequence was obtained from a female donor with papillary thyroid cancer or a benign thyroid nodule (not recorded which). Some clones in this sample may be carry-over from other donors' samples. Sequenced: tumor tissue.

DNA for the CDR3: TGTGCCAGCAGTGAAGCGGGGGCTAGCTACAATCAGCCCCAGCATTTT. Its translation is CASSEAGASYNQPQHF. The rearrangement uses TRBV2 and TRBJ1-5; TRBD1 might be the D (6 bases). Per the germline V gene, CDR1 is SNHLY and CDR2 is FYNNEI. With 0 bases removed from V and 3 bases from J, the gap between germline ends came to 12 bases. The CDR3 spans 16 residues.